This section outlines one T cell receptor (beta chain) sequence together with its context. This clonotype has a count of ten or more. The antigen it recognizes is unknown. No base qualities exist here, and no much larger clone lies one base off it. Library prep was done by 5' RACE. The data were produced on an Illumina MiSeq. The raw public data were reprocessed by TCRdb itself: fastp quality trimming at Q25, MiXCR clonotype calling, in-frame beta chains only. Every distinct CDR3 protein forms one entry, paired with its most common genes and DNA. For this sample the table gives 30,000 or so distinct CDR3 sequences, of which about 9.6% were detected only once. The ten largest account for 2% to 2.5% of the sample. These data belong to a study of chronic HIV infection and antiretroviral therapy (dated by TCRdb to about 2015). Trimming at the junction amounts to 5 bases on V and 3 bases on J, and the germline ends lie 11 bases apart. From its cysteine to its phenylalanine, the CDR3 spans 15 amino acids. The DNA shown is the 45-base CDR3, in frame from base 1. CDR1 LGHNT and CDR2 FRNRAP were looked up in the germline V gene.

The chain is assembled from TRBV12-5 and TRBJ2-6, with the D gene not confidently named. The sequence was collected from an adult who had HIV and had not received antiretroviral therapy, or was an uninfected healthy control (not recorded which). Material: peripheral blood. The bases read TGTGCTAGTGGTCAACGACACGGTGGGGCCAACGTCCTGACTTTC. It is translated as CASGQRHGGANVLTF.